The 23 T cell receptor beta chains given below trace back to one sample, sequenced in a study of human CD8 memory T cell subsets. UMI-labeled 5' RACE yielded the TCR beta libraries. From its re-call of the 5' RACE reads, TCRdb lists each CDR3 protein once, without DNA. The sample totals just under 7,500 distinct CDR3 sequences. Sequenced input: CD8+ T cells from PBMCs. These receptor sequences come from a human donor in good health.

This clonotype is called medium-sized based on its frequency. CDR3 amino acids: CASSLGTGVFGETQYF. The genes are TRBV6-6 and TRBJ2-5; the TCRdb D gene call, TRBD1, has no DNA to confirm it. The CDR3 sequence is 16 residues long. Per germline, CDR1 MNHNY and CDR2 SVGAGI (reference sequence).

The chain carries TRBV20-1 and TRBJ1-2. This CDR3 is 14 amino acids long. Germline CDR1 and CDR2: DFQATT and SNEGSKA (reference sequence). CDR3 region: CSARTQTTNYGYTF.

Its frequency marks this clonotype as medium-sized. The gene calls are TRBV27 and TRBJ1-2. This CDR3 region has 14 residues. In germline, CDR1 is MNHEY, CDR2 SMNVEV (reference sequence). The CDR3 loop is CASSLDGSNYGYTF.

This chain links TRBV11-2 with TRBJ2-3; TCRdb designates TRBD2, a call that cannot be tested without DNA. Looked up from germline, CDR1 is SGHAT and CDR2 is FQNNGV. This CDR3 contains 12 residues. This chain's CDR3 is CASEGTADTQYF.

The gene calls are TRBV30 and TRBJ2-4; the D call from TCRdb, TRBD2, cannot be confirmed without DNA. CDR1 and CDR2 from the germline V gene are GTSNPN and SVGIG (reference sequence). This CDR3 is 13 amino acids long. CDR3 in amino acids: CAWSSGSADIQYF.

This chain joins TRBV4-1 and TRBJ2-2. Germline CDR1 MGHRA, CDR2 YSYEKL. The CDR3 is 14 residues long. The CDR3 sequence is CASSQVPHTGELFF.

This rearrangement joins TRBV7-9 to TRBJ1-4. Germline CDR1 and CDR2: SEHNR and FQNEAQ (reference sequence). The CDR3 runs to 14 residues. Here the CDR3 reads CASSLPATNEKLFF.

The J gene is TRBJ1-4, the V gene TRBV24-1; no DNA is available, so the TRBD1 call from TCRdb remains unchecked. The CDR3 length is 13 residues. Germline CDR1 reads KGHDR; CDR2 reads SFDVKD. The CDR3 is CATRAGEEEKLFF.

This chain connects TRBV7-8 to TRBJ2-7; TCRdb names TRBD2, which stays unverified in the absence of DNA. The CDR3 extends over 16 amino acids. Germline V gives CDR1 SGHVS, CDR2 FQNEAQ. CDR3 region: CASSSPGLRSSYEQYF.

This rearrangement joins TRBV29-1 to TRBJ2-7; the D gene TCRdb calls, TRBD2, cannot be checked with no DNA. The CDR3 extends over 12 amino acids. Germline CDR1 reads SQVTM; CDR2 reads ANQGSEA. This CDR3 reads CSVGASGYEQYF.

The V call is TRBV19, the J call TRBJ2-1; TCRdb designates TRBD2, a call that cannot be tested without DNA. The CDR3 covers 17 residues. Germline CDR1 LNHDA, CDR2 SQIVND (reference sequence). This CDR3 reads CASSIGRKTSGSSEQFF.

J is TRBJ2-1 and V is TRBV5-4. Germline CDR1 SGHNT, CDR2 YYREEE (reference sequence). CDR3 length: 13 amino acids. The CDR3 sequence is CASSSTMDNEQFF.

V gene TRBV6-6 combines with J gene TRBJ2-4; as DNA is missing, the TRBD1 call by TCRdb cannot be tested. CDR3 length equals 14 residues. Germline V gene sequence: CDR1 MNHNY, CDR2 SVGAGI (reference sequence). CDR3 residues: CASSYEGGGNIQYF.

This clonotype is identified as large from frequency. The chain uses TRBV10-2 and TRBJ2-1; TCRdb calls TRBD2, which cannot be checked without DNA. The germline CDR1 and CDR2 sequences are WSHSY and SAAADI. This CDR3 has 14 residues. The CDR3 here is CASSTGLAGNEQFF.

This rearrangement joins TRBV7-9 to TRBJ2-3. The CDR3 loop spans 14 amino acids. The germline V gene has CDR1 SEHNR and CDR2 FQNEAQ (reference sequence). CDR3 in amino acids: CASISGTSTDTQYF.

The chain has TRBV5-1 and TRBJ2-7; TCRdb returns TRBD1, unconfirmable since there is no DNA. The CDR3 consists of 14 residues. CDR1 is SGHRS, CDR2 YFSETQ, per germline. The CDR3 region is CASRPGTGGYEQYF. Full variable domain (missing parts from reference TRBV5-1 and TRBJ2-7): KAGVTQTPRYLIKTRGQQVTLSCSPISGHRSVSWYQQTPGQGLQFLFEYFSETQRNKGNFPGRFSGRQFSNSRSEMNVSTLELGDSALYLCASRPGTGGYEQYFGPGTRLTVT.

The chain carries TRBV14 and TRBJ2-1; the TRBD2 assignment by TCRdb is unverifiable without DNA. Germline assignment: CDR1 SGHDN and CDR2 FVKESK. There are 13 residues in the CDR3. This chain's CDR3 is CASSLGLANEQFF. The full variable domain, completed using reference TRBV14 and TRBJ2-1, is EAGVTQFPSHSVIEKGQTVTLRCDPISGHDNLYWYRRVMGKEIKFLLHFVKESKQDESGMPNNRFLAERTGGTYSTLKVQPAELEDSGVYFCASSLGLANEQFFGPGTRLTVL.

The V and J genes are TRBV15 and TRBJ2-2. Germline values: CDR1 LNHNV, CDR2 YYDKDF (reference sequence). The CDR3 has 15 residues. The CDR3 sequence: CATSRDYQDTGELFF.

V is TRBV3-1 and J is TRBJ2-3; TCRdb selects TRBD1, and the lack of DNA leaves this call unchecked. The germline V gene has CDR1 LGHDT and CDR2 YNNKEL (reference sequence). This CDR3 comprises 15 residues. CDR3: CASSHPESFTDTQYF.

The gene calls are TRBV7-7 and TRBJ2-7. This CDR3 comprises 13 residues. Germline CDR1 SSHAT, CDR2 FNYEAQ (reference sequence). This CDR3 is CASSFSESYEQYF.

The chain is built from TRBV25-1 and TRBJ2-1; the TRBD1 assignment by TCRdb is unverifiable without DNA. Germline CDR1 and CDR2: MGHDK and SYGVNS. The CDR3 consists of 15 residues. The CDR3 is CASSELVTGRDEQFF.

J is TRBJ1-1 and V is TRBV10-3; absent DNA, TCRdb's TRBD1 call cannot be checked. This CDR3 contains 13 residues. CDR1 and CDR2 (germline): ENHRY, SYGVKD. CDR3 sequence reads: CAIMGQGSTEAFF.

CDR3: CASSETPDSEQYF. This rearrangement joins TRBV2 to TRBJ2-7. The length of the CDR3 is 13 residues. Germline CDR1 and CDR2: SNHLY and FYNNEI.